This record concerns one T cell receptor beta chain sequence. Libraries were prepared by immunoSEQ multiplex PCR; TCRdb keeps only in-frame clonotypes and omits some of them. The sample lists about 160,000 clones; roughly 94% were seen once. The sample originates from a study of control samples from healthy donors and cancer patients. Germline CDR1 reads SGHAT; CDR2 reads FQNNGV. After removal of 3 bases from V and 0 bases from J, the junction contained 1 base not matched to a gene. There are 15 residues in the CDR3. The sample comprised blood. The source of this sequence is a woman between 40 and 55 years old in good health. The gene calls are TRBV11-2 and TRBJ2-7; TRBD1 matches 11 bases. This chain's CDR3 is CASSLGQGVSYEQYF. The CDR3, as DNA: TGTGCCAGCAGCTTGGGACAGGGGGTCTCCTACGAGCAGTACTTC. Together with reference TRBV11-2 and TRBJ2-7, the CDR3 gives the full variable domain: EAGVAQSPRYKIIEKRQSVAFWCNPISGHATLYWYQQILGQGPKLLIQFQNNGVVDDSQLPKDRFSAERLKGVDSTLKIQPAKLEDSAVYLCASSLGQGVSYEQYFGPGTRLTVT.